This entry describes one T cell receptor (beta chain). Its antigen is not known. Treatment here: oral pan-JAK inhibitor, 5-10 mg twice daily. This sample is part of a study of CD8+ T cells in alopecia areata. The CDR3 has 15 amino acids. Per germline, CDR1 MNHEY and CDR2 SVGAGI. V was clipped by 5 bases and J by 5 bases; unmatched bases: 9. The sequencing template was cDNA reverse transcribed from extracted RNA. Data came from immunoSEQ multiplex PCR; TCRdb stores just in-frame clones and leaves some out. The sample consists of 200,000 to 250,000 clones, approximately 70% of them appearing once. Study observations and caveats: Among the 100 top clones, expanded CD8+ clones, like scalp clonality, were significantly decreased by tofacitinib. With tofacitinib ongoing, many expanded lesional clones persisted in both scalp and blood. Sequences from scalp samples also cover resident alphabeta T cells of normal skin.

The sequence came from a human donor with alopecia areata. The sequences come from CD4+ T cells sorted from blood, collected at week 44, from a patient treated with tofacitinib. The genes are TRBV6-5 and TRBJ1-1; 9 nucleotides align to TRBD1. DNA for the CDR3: TGTGCCAGCAGTACCCCGGGACAGGGATCGACTGAAGCTTTCTTT. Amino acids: CASSTPGQGSTEAFF.